This TCR beta chain was profiled in a study of T-cell memory formation after mild COVID-19. Study information: TCR clusters were largely donor specific. Points from the study as a whole: The CD4+ clones that contracted clustered mainly within CM and EM, and the CD8+ clones concentrated in EMRA.

Constant-segment primers were used for 5'RACE, and the resulting TCR alpha and TCR beta cDNA libraries carried sample barcodes and UMIs. Each CDR3 protein is one row after TCRdb ran MiXCR on the 5' RACE reads. Counted here are about half a million distinct CDR3 sequences, roughly 18% occurring once; the ten biggest clones make up roughly an eighth. A remark on this clonotype: Its antigen is unidentified.

The germline CDR1 and CDR2 sequences are MNHEY and SVGEGT. The CDR3 length is 15 residues. With 6 bases clipped from V and 6 bases from J, the junction kept 10 bases outside the gene matches. The sample was PBMCs or a T cell subset sorted from them (not recorded which). The TCR sequence derives from an adult woman who had mild COVID-19 (a few samples of this study predate the infection). Cell type and time point are not known. The J gene is TRBJ2-2, the V gene TRBV6-2 or TRBV6-3; TRBD2 agrees at 7 bases. DNA for the CDR3: TGTGCCAGCAGGGAGGGAGCGGGATCTTCCGGGGAGCTGTTTTTT. It encodes CASREGAGSSGELFF.